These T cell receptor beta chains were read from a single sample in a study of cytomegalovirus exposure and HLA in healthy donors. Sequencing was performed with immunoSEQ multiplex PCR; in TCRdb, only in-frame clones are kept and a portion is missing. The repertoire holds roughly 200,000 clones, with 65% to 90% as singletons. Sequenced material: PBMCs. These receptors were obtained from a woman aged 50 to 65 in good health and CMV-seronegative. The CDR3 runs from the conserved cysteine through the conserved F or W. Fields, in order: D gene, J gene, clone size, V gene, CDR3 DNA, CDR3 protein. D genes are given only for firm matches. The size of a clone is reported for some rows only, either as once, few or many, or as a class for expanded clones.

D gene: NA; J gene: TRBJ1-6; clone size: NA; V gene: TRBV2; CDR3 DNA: TGTGCCAGCAGGAAGAACGGCTATAATTCACCCCTCCACTTT; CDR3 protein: CASRKNGYNSPLHF
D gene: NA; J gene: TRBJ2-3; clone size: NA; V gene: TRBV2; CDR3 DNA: TGTGCCAGCATTGGCCCCGGGGGGCGTAGTACAGATACGCAGTATTTT; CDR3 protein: CASIGPGGRSTDTQYF
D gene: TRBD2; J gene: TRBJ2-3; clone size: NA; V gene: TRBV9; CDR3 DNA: TGTGCCAGCAGCGTAACTAGCGGGAGGACAGATACGCAGTATTTT; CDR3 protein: CASSVTSGRTDTQYF
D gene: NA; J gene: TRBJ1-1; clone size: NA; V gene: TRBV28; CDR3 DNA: TGTGCCAGCGGAAGGGATAGCGGCGTCGTTGAAGCTTTCTTT; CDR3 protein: CASGRDSGVVEAFF
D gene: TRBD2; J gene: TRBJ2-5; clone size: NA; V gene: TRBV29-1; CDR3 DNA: TGCAGCCTACGGACTAGCGGGAAAGAGACCCAGTACTTC; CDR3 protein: CSLRTSGKETQYF
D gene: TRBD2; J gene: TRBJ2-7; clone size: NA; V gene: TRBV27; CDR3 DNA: TGTGCCAGCAGTTTATATGGACTAGCTTTATACGAGCAGTACTTC; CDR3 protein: CASSLYGLALYEQYF
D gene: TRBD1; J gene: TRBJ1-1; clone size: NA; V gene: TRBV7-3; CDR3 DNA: TGTGCCAGCAGCCTAAGTCCAGGGGGCACAGACACTGAAGCTTTCTTT; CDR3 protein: CASSLSPGGTDTEAFF
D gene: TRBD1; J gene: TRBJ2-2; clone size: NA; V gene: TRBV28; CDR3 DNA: TGTGCCAGCAGCAATAGGGGGCCGAACACCGGGGAGCTGTTTTTT; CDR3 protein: CASSNRGPNTGELFF
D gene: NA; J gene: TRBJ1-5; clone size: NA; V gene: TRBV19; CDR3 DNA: TGTGCCAGTAGCTCCGGAGGCACTCCGATCGTGCATCAGCCCCAGCATTTT; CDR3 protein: CASSSGGTPIVHQPQHF
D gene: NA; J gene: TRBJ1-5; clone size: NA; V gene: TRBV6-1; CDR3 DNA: TGTGCCAGCAGGGCAAGGGGGTTGACGACTCAGCCCCAGCATTTT; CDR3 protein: CASRARGLTTQPQHF
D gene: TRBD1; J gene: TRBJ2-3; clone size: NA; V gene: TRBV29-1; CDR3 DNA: TGCAGCGTCGAGGACAGGGAAGGTCTCCAGTATTTT; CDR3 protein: CSVEDREGLQYF
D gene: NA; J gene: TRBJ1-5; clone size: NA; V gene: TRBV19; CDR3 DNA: TGTGCCAGTAGTATAGGTTCTGGGCATAGCAATCAGCCCCAGCATTTT; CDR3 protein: CASSIGSGHSNQPQHF
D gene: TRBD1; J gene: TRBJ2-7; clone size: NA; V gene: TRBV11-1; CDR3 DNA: TGTGCCAGCAGCAACAGGGGGCAATCGTACGAGCAGTACTTC; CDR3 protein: CASSNRGQSYEQYF
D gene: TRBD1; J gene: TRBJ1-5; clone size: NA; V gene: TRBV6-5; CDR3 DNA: TGTGCCAGCACTATAACAGGGGGCATTCAGCCCCAGCATTTT; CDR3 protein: CASTITGGIQPQHF
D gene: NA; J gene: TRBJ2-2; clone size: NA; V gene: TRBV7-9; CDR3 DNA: TGTGCCAGCAGCCCGACCAGGAACGGGGAGCTGTTTTTT; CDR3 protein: CASSPTRNGELFF
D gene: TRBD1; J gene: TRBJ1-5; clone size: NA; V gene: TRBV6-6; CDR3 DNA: TGTGCCAGCAGTTCCCGGACAGGGCCCAGGCCCCAGCATTTT; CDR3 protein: CASSSRTGPRPQHF
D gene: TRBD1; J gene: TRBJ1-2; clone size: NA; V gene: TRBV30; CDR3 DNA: TGTGCCTTAGGGGGGACAGGAAACTATGGCTACACCTTC; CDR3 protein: CALGGTGNYGYTF
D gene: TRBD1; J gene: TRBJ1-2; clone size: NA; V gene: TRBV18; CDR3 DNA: TGTGCCAGCTCACCGACAGGGGATGGCTACACCTTC; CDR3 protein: CASSPTGDGYTF
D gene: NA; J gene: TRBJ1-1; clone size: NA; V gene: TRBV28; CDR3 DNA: TGTGCCAGCAGTTTGGCGAACACTGAAGCTTTCTTT; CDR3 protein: CASSLANTEAFF
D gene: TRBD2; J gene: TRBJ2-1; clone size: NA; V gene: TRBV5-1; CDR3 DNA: TGCGCCAGCAGCTTGTCACTAGCGGGAGTCTCTGAGCAGTTCTTC; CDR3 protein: CASSLSLAGVSEQFF
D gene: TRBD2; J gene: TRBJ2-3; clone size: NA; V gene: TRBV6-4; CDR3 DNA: TGTGCCAGCAGTGAGGCTAGCGGGAAGACAGATACGCAGTATTTT; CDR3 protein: CASSEASGKTDTQYF
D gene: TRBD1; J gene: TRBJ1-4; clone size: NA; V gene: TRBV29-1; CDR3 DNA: TGCAGCGTTACTCCAGGGGGCCACGAAAAACTGTTTTTT; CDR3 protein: CSVTPGGHEKLFF
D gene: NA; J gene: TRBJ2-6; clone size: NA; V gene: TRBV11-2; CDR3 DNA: TGTGCCAGCACCCACTCCGGCGGGCCCGCGGGGGGGGCCAACGTCCTGACTTTC; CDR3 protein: CASTHSGGPAGGANVLTF
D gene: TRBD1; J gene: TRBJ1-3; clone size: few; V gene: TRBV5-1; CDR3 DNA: TGCGCCAGCAGTCGACAGGGTGAGGGGAACACCATATATTTT; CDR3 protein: CASSRQGEGNTIYF
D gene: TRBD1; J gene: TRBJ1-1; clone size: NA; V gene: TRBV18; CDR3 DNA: TGTGCCAGCTCAGACCAGACAGGGTTGAACACTGAAGCTTTCTTT; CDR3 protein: CASSDQTGLNTEAFF
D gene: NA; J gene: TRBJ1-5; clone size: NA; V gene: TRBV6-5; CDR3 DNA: TGTGCCAGCAGTGAAACAGTTTCCAATCAGCCCCAGCATTTT; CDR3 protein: CASSETVSNQPQHF
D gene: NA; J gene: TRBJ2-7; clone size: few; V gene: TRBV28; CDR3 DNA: TGTGCCAGCAGCGAGACGGACAGCCCCAGGGCTTACGAGCAGTACTTC; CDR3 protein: CASSETDSPRAYEQYF
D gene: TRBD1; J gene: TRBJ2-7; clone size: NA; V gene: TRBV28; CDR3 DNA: TGTGCCAGCAGTGTAAACAGGGGGAGGTACGAGCAGTACTTC; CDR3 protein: CASSVNRGRYEQYF
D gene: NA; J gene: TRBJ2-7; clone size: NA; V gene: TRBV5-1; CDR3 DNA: TGCGCCAGCAGCTTGGTAGCCTACGAGCAGTACTTC; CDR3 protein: CASSLVAYEQYF
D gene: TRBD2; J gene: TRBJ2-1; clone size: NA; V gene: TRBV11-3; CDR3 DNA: TGTGCCAGCAGCGCGGGGGGGACTAGCTTCAATGAGCAGTTCTTC; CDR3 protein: CASSAGGTSFNEQFF
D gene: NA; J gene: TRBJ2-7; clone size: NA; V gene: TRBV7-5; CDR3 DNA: TGTGTCAGAAGCTTACCCACCTACGAGCAGTACTTC; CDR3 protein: CVRSLPTYEQYF
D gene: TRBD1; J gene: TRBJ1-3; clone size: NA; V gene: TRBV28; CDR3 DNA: TGTGCCAGCAGCCCGCCGGGACAGCCTAGCTCTGGAAACACCATATATTTT; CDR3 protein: CASSPPGQPSSGNTIYF
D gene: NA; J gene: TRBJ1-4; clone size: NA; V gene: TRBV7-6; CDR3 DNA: TGTGCCAGCAGCTTAGAGGGGGTTTTGGGTGAAAAACTGTTTTTT; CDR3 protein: CASSLEGVLGEKLFF
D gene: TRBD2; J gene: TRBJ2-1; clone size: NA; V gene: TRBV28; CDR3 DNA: TGTGCCAGCAGTTCCCCAAGACTAGCTTTCAACAATGAGCAGTTCTTC; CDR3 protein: CASSSPRLAFNNEQFF
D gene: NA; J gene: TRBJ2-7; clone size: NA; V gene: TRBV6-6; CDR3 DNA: TGTGCCAGCAGTTACTCATTTGAGAGCTCCTACGAGCAGTACTTC; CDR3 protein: CASSYSFESSYEQYF
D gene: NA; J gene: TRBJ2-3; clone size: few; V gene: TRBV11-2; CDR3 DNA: TGTGCCAGCAGCGAGGGGGACCGCCCAGATACGCAGTATTTT; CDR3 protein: CASSEGDRPDTQYF
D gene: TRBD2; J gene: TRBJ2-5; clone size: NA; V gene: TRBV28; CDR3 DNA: TGTGCCAGCAGTTTAAGACTAGCGGAACAAGAGACCCAGTACTTC; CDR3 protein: CASSLRLAEQETQYF
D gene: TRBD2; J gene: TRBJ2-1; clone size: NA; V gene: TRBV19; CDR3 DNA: TGTGCCAGTAGTATATCTAGCGGGATTAACAATGAGCAGTTCTTC; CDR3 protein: CASSISSGINNEQFF
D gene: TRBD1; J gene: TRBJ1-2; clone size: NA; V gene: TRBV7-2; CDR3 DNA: TGTGCCAGCAGCTTAGTTACAGGGGGATATGGCTACACCTTC; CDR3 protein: CASSLVTGGYGYTF
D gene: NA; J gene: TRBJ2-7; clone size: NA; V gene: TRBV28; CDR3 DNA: TGTGCCAGCAGTTCCCCCCCGGGAGACGAGCAGTACTTC; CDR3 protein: CASSSPPGDEQYF
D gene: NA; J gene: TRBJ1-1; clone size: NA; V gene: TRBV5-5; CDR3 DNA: TGTGCCAGCAGCGCGCAGGTATTGAACACTGAAGCTTTCTTT; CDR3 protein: CASSAQVLNTEAFF
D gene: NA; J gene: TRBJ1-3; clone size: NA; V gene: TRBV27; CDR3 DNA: TGTGCCAGCAGTTTATCGATTCCAGGATTTAACTCTGGAAACACCATATATTTT; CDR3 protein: CASSLSIPGFNSGNTIYF
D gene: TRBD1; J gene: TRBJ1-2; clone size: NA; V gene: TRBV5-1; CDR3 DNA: TGCGCCAGCAGTTCTACAGGGGCTGACTATGGCTACACCTTC; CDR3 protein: CASSSTGADYGYTF
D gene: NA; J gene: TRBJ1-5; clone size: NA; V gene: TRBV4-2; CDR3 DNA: TGTGCCAGCAGCCAAGATCGGACGGGAAATCAGCCCCAGCATTTT; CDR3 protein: CASSQDRTGNQPQHF
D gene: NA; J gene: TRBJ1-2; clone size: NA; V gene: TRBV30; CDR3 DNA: TGTGCCTGGACGGGGGGCGGGAGGGAGAGTTACTATGGCTACACCTTC; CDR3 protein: CAWTGGGRESYYGYTF
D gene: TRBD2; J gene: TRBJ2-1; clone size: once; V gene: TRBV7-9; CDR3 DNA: TGTGCCAGCAGCCCTGGGGGGGGGACTGGGACCTACAATGAGCAGTTCTTC; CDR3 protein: CASSPGGGTGTYNEQFF